This is a list of T cell receptor beta chains from one sample in a study of T cell changes during pregnancy in multiple sclerosis. Sequencing was performed with immunoSEQ multiplex PCR; in TCRdb, only in-frame clones are kept and a portion is missing. The sample has about 59,000 clones; approximately 90% are singletons. The sequences come from peripheral blood, collected in the first trimester of pregnancy. All receptors come from a female donor with multiple sclerosis, enrolled in a pregnancy study. Each CDR3 is given with its conserved first and last residue. A D gene is named only where the DNA matches it firmly. Some rows mark clone size as missing; the rest say once, few, many or name a class of expanded clone.

j_call,d_call,clone_size,v_call,cdr3_aa,cdr3_nt
TRBJ2-1,TRBD2,NA,TRBV4-1,CASSQLGLASNEQFF,TGCGCCAGCAGCCAACTAGGACTAGCATCCAATGAGCAGTTCTTC
TRBJ1-5,NA,NA,TRBV2,CASSPGSYQPQHF,TGTGCCAGCAGTCCAGGGTCGTATCAGCCCCAGCATTTT
TRBJ2-7,TRBD1,NA,TRBV11-1,CASSLAGTGGISYEQYF,TGTGCCAGCAGCTTAGCGGGGACAGGGGGCATCTCCTACGAGCAGTACTTC
TRBJ1-1,NA,NA,TRBV28,CASSWGQDTEAFF,TGTGCCAGCAGTTGGGGGCAGGACACTGAAGCTTTCTTT
TRBJ2-2,TRBD1,once,TRBV7-2,CASRTGSGELFF,TGTGCCAGCAGGACAGGGTCCGGGGAGCTGTTTTTT
TRBJ1-3,NA,NA,TRBV18,CASSPYRAGTGNTIYF,TGTGCCAGCTCTCCCTATAGGGCAGGGACTGGAAACACCATATATTTT
TRBJ2-3,TRBD2,NA,TRBV7-2,CASSRGGAGGDTQYF,TGTGCCAGCAGTAGGGGTGGGGCGGGGGGAGATACGCAGTATTTT
TRBJ2-7,NA,NA,TRBV10-3,CAIGGGTRSAQYF,TGTGCCATCGGGGGTGGGACACGCTCCGCGCAGTACTTC
TRBJ1-1,NA,NA,TRBV6-4,CASSVRNTEAFF,TGTGCCAGCAGTGTCAGGAACACTGAAGCTTTCTTT
TRBJ2-3,TRBD1,NA,TRBV7-9,CASSNGQGRGTDTQYF,TGTGCCAGCAGCAACGGACAGGGCCGAGGGACAGATACGCAGTATTTT
TRBJ2-5,NA,NA,TRBV5-4,CASSLVGGLETQYF,TGTGCCAGCAGCTTGGTCGGAGGGTTGGAGACCCAGTACTTC
TRBJ1-1,NA,NA,TRBV7-2,CASSPRTEAFF,TGTGCCAGCAGCCCCCGTACTGAAGCTTTCTTT
TRBJ2-2,NA,NA,TRBV7-3,CASSLGPSSGELFF,TGTGCCAGCAGCCTGGGGCCCTCGAGCGGGGAGCTGTTTTTT
TRBJ1-1,NA,once,TRBV4-3,CASSLSGDMNTEAFF,TGCGCCAGCAGCCTAAGCGGGGACATGAACACTGAAGCTTTCTTT
TRBJ1-1,NA,NA,TRBV4-3,CASSQDLGGGTEAFF,TGCGCCAGCAGCCAAGATTTGGGGGGGGGCACTGAAGCTTTCTTT
TRBJ2-1,TRBD2,NA,TRBV5-1,CATKEGLADYNEQFF,TGCGCCACCAAAGAGGGACTAGCGGATTACAATGAGCAGTTCTTC
TRBJ2-1,TRBD2,once,TRBV7-9,CASSPRLADYFNEQFF,TGTGCCAGCAGCCCAAGACTAGCGGATTACTTCAATGAGCAGTTCTTC
TRBJ1-3,NA,few,TRBV7-9,CASSLSHRNTIYF,TGTGCCAGCAGCTTAAGCCATAGAAACACCATATATTTT
TRBJ2-5,NA,NA,TRBV27,CASSGGNQETQYF,TGTGCCAGCAGCGGGGGAAACCAAGAGACCCAGTACTTC
TRBJ2-2,NA,NA,TRBV5-1,CASSLSLSNTGELFF,TGCGCCAGCAGCTTGTCTCTCAGTAACACCGGGGAGCTGTTTTTT
TRBJ1-1,NA,NA,TRBV15,CATKRVWGMNTEAFF,TGTGCCACCAAAAGGGTTTGGGGCATGAACACTGAAGCTTTCTTT
TRBJ2-1,NA,NA,TRBV29-1,CSVEREQQFF,TGCAGCGTTGAAAGGGAGCAGCAGTTCTTC